Below, 29 T cell receptor beta chains from the same sample are listed, as sequenced in a study of molecular identifiers for immune sequencing clone quantification. TCRdb independently ran MiXCR on the PCR reads; one entry per CDR3 protein. Among approximately 9,800 distinct CDR3 sequences listed, around 20% were seen once. Sequencing was performed on naive CD8+ T cells from blood, with Jurkat cell RNA spiked in. This sample's subset: FACS-sorted CD8+CD4-CCR7+CD45RA+ naive T cells. Receptors originate from a human donor in good health. Some libraries in this study had Jurkat cell RNA spiked in.

On this clonotype itself: Since a much larger clone is just one base distant, this may be a read error. V usage is TRBV10-2 and J usage is TRBJ1-2, with unresolved D. CDR1 and CDR2 (germline): WSHSY, SAAADI. The CDR3 totals 14 residues. CDR3 region: CTSSNQLANYGYTF. The CDR3 DNA follows: TGCACCAGCAGCAACCAACTAGCTAACTATGGCTACACCTTC.

This clonotype qualifies as medium-sized. The V and J genes are TRBV27 and TRBJ1-1; D may be TRBD1 (6 bases). CDR1 is MNHEY and CDR2 is SMNVEV in the germline V gene (reference sequence). The CDR3 contains 14 residues. The V end was cut by 2 bases, the J end by 8 bases, with 15 bases between. CDR3 nucleotides: TGTGCCAGCAGTTTAGCGCAGGGGTATACAGAAGCTTTCTTT. This translates into CASSLAQGYTEAFF.

Judged by abundance, this clonotype is medium-sized. The chain combines TRBV29-1 with TRBJ1-1; tentative D call: TRBD1 (6 bases). Germline V gives CDR1 SQVTM, CDR2 ANQGSEA. Trimming left V 7 bases short and J 5 bases short, with 20 bases between. The CDR3 consists of 14 residues. CDR3 coding DNA: TGCAGCGCATGGGGTGGGCAGGGGAGGACTGAAGCTTTCTTT. Its protein is CSAWGGQGRTEAFF.

In its sample, this clonotype ranks as medium-sized. The V call is TRBV5-5, the J call TRBJ1-5, with TRBD1 identical over 9 bases. The CDR3 consists of 15 residues. Germline V CDR1 and CDR2: SGHKS, YYEKEE (reference sequence). V dropped 4 bases and J dropped 8; count of bases not matched to a gene: 10. The CDR3 region is CASSKGQGGLEPQHF. The CDR3 DNA is TGTGCCAGCAGCAAGGGACAGGGTGGTTTGGAGCCCCAGCATTTT.

In this sample, this clonotype is medium-sized. The chain carries TRBV5-4 and TRBJ2-3; the match to TRBD2 covers 13 bases. CDR1 and CDR2 from the germline V gene are SGHNT and YYREEE (reference sequence). V shed 0 bases and J 0 bases; nucleotides not matched to a gene: 7. This CDR3 contains 19 residues. The CDR3 reads CASSLGLAGGMISTDTQYF. In DNA, the CDR3 is TGTGCCAGCAGCTTGGGACTAGCGGGAGGAATGATTAGCACAGATACGCAGTATTTT.

In its sample, this clonotype ranks as medium-sized. In DNA, the CDR3 is TGTGCCAGCAGCTTGGCCGGGGCCCCCCCTAGCACAGATACGCAGTATTTT. Translated: CASSLAGAPPSTDTQYF. This chain joins TRBV5-4 and TRBJ2-3; the D call may be TRBD1 or TRBD2 (5 bases each). Germline-derived CDR1 and CDR2 are SGHNT and YYREEE (reference sequence). V dropped 0 bases and J dropped 0 bases, with 14 bases sitting between them. This CDR3 has 17 residues.

As to this clonotype: This could be a read error, since a much larger clone is one nucleotide away. V usage is TRBV4-1 and J usage is TRBJ1-4; D uncertain. CDR1 MGHRA and CDR2 YSYEKL come from the germline V gene. The CDR3 is 15 residues long. The chain's CDR3 is CAGSPVEDLNEKLFF. CDR3 in DNA: TGCGCCGGCAGCCCAGTTGAGGACCTCAATGAAAAACTGTTTTTT.

This clonotype was observed many times. V gene TRBV13 combines with J gene TRBJ2-5, with TRBD2 matching 7 bases. Germline assignment: CDR1 PRHDT and CDR2 FYEKMQ (reference sequence). The CDR3 consists of 14 residues. J was trimmed by 4 bases and V by 10 bases; bases with no gene match: 12. CDR3 region: CATAGVPRGETQYF. The CDR3, as DNA: TGTGCCACCGCGGGAGTCCCGAGGGGAGAGACCCAGTACTTC.

V gene TRBV15 combines with J gene TRBJ2-4; D is unclear. The CDR3 loop spans 11 amino acids. Germline-derived CDR1 and CDR2 are LNHNV and YYDKDF (reference sequence). V lost 0 bases to trimming and J lost 8 bases, with 2 bases between them. The CDR3 reads CATSREDIQYF. The CDR3 nucleotides read TGTGCCACCAGCAGAGAAGACATTCAGTACTTC.

Comment on this clonotype: Just one base apart from a much larger clone, this may be a read error. The chain carries TRBV11-2 and TRBJ2-3; possibly TRBD2 for D (6 bases). The CDR3 consists of 14 residues. The V end was cut by 3 bases, the J end by 5 bases, with 12 bases between. Germline CDR1 SGHAT, CDR2 FQNNGV. The CDR3 DNA is TGTGCCAGCAGCTTTGGAGGGGAGGTAGATACGCAGTATTTT. It yields the protein CASSFGGEVDTQYF.

Worth noting for this clonotype: A read error may explain this, as a much larger clone is one base away. The CDR3 reads CASGFSLMPLDSPLHF. The CDR3 DNA sequence: TGTGCCAGCGGCTTTAGTCTAATGCCCCTGGATTCACCCCTCCACTTT. The chain joins TRBV7-8 to TRBJ1-6; no reliable D call. Germline CDR1 SGHVS, CDR2 FQNEAQ. This CDR3 has 16 amino acids.

Concerning this clonotype itself: A much larger clone sits a single nucleotide away, making a read error possible. In this CDR3 the conserved last residue, phenylalanine or tryptophan, is missing, so a read error is likely. The chain is built from TRBV3-1 and TRBJ1-2; D is perhaps TRBD1 (5 bases). Trimming took 2 bases from V and 8 from J, leaving 15 bases between them. Germline values: CDR1 LGHDT, CDR2 YNNKEL (reference sequence). The CDR3 consists of 14 residues. The CDR3 coding sequence is TGTGCCAGCAGCCAACTCCTGGGGGGAGAAGGCTACACCCTC. Its protein is CASSQLLGGEGYTL.

This clonotype ranks as medium-sized (0.01 to 0.1%). The chain employs TRBV7-9 and TRBJ2-7; D may be TRBD2 (6 bases). Trimming pared 7 bases from V and 3 bases from J, leaving 16 bases between. CDR1 and CDR2 (germline): SEHNR, FQNEAQ (reference sequence). This CDR3 region has 14 residues. The DNA for the CDR3 is TGTGCCAGCAATCCATTGCAGGGAGGCTACGAGCAGTACTTC. Translating it yields CASNPLQGGYEQYF.

This clonotype appeared a few times. This chain links TRBV10-1 with TRBJ2-5; possibly TRBD2 for D (5 bases). The CDR3 runs to 14 residues. V was clipped by 0 bases and J by 9 bases, with 14 bases between them. CDR1 and CDR2 from the germline V gene are WNHNN and SYGVQD (reference sequence). The CDR3 here is CASSESTGLEAQYF. The CDR3 DNA is TGCGCCAGCAGTGAGTCGACTGGGTTGGAGGCCCAGTACTTC.

This clonotype was seen many times. The V call is TRBV11-2, the J call TRBJ2-1; D is ambiguous. Germline V gene data show CDR1 as SGHAT and CDR2 as FQNNGV. The germline V and J ends were trimmed by 4 bases and 7 bases, with 11 bases remaining between them. This CDR3 region has 13 residues. The CDR3 loop is CASSSPPANEQFF. The CDR3 bases are TGTGCCAGCAGCTCCCCGCCCGCAAATGAGCAGTTCTTC.

The J gene is TRBJ2-5, the V gene TRBV15; no clear D gene. Germline V gene lookup returns CDR1 LNHNV and CDR2 YYDKDF (reference sequence). V shed 0 bases and J shed 2 bases, with 10 bases lying between them. The CDR3 is made up of 15 amino acids. The CDR3 nucleotides read TGTGCCACCAGCAGAGATCAAGCTACACAAGAGACCCAGTACTTC. Its translation is CATSRDQATQETQYF.

To note about this clonotype: Sequence at one end of the junction differs from germline and may be a read error. The gene calls are TRBV7-9 and TRBJ1-1; D is ambiguous. The CDR3 runs 14 residues. Germline V gene sequence: CDR1 SEHNR, CDR2 FQNEAQ (reference sequence). The CDR3 DNA follows: TGTGCCAGCACCTACCCTCGATCGGGCACTGACGCTTTCTTT. It encodes CASTYPRSGTDAFF.

By frequency in the sample, this clonotype is medium-sized. The gene calls are TRBV7-9 and TRBJ2-5; D gene unclear. Trimming cost V 1 base and J 4 bases, with 13 bases left between them. Germline assignment: CDR1 SEHNR and CDR2 FQNEAQ (reference sequence). The CDR3 spans 15 residues. DNA for the CDR3: TGTGCCAGCAGCTTAGACATAGCTCGAAGAGAGACCCAGTACTTC. Amino acids: CASSLDIARRETQYF.

Of note for this clonotype: A single base separates this from a much larger clone, so it may be a read error. The rearrangement links TRBV4-3 to TRBJ2-7, with D perhaps TRBD1 or TRBD2 (6 bases each). Per germline, CDR1 LGHNA and CDR2 YSLEER. V lost 0 bases and J lost 5, with 8 bases in between. This CDR3 spans 13 amino acids. The CDR3 here is CASSQDGGHEQYF. The CDR3 DNA sequence: TGCGCCAGCAGCCAAGATGGGGGGCACGAGCAGTACTTC.

By share, this clonotype counts as medium-sized. This chain joins TRBV15 and TRBJ1-5, with 7 positions matching TRBD1. The germline CDR1 and CDR2 sequences are LNHNV and YYDKDF (reference sequence). The CDR3 contains 15 residues. With V trimmed by 2 bases and J by 1 base, 2 bases remained unmatched. CDR3 sequence reads: CATSRQTGSNQPQHF. The CDR3 nucleotides are TGTGCCACCAGCAGACAGACAGGGAGCAATCAGCCCCAGCATTTT.

Concerning this clonotype itself: A much larger clonotype is one base distant, so this may be a read error. The chain joins TRBV20-1 to TRBJ2-7; TRBD2 aligns across 9 bases. CDR1 DFQATT and CDR2 SNEGSKA come from the germline V gene (reference sequence). V lost 4 bases and J lost 2; bases outside the gene matches: 9. The CDR3 covers 15 residues. DNA for the CDR3: TGCAGTGCTAACAGTTTAGCGGGAGCAACCTACGAGCAGTACTTC. Its protein is CSANSLAGATYEQYF.

This clonotype was counted ten times or more. The V gene is TRBV19, the J gene TRBJ2-3, with D unclear. V was trimmed by 5 bases and J by 7 bases, leaving 7 bases between them. CDR3 length equals 11 residues. Germline V gives CDR1 LNHDA, CDR2 SQIVND (reference sequence). As DNA, the CDR3 is TGTGCCAGTAGTTTGGGGAATACGCAGTATTTT. Protein sequence: CASSLGNTQYF.

The chain combines TRBV29-1 with TRBJ2-7; D is unresolved. This CDR3 comprises 11 residues. Germline CDR1 is SQVTM and CDR2 is ANQGSEA. Trimming stripped 5 bases from V and 6 bases from J, with 11 bases between. CDR3 in amino acids: CSVWVFGEQYF. CDR3 nucleotides: TGCAGCGTTTGGGTGTTCGGCGAGCAGTACTTC.

This clonotype qualifies as medium-sized (0.01 to 0.1%). This rearrangement joins TRBV24-1 to TRBJ1-5, with 7 bases that match TRBD1. V shed 4 bases, J shed 5 bases, and the junction held 10 bases outside the gene matches. CDR3 size: 16 residues. Per germline, CDR1 KGHDR and CDR2 SFDVKD. This CDR3 is CATSDHTGTAYQPQHF. The CDR3 region has the DNA TGTGCCACCAGTGACCATACCGGGACAGCGTATCAGCCCCAGCATTTT.

In its sample, this clonotype ranks as medium-sized. The V and J genes are TRBV6-2 or TRBV6-3 and TRBJ2-5; TRBD2 aligns across 14 bases. V shed 4 bases and J 0 bases; nucleotides not matched to a gene: 4. Germline-derived CDR1 and CDR2 are MNHEY and SVGEGT. The CDR3 spans 17 residues. CDR3 coding DNA: TGTGCCAGCAGTTCCACGGGACTAGCGGGGGACCAAGAGACCCAGTACTTC. Its translation: CASSSTGLAGDQETQYF.

This clonotype was counted ten times or more. This chain links TRBV27 with TRBJ2-3; D is possibly TRBD2 (5 bases). The CDR3 extends over 14 amino acids. V lost 5 bases to trimming and J lost 1 base, with 10 bases between them. In germline, CDR1 is MNHEY, CDR2 SMNVEV (reference sequence). The CDR3 region is CASSPWGGTDTQYF. The CDR3 DNA follows: TGTGCCAGCAGTCCGTGGGGAGGCACAGATACGCAGTATTTT.

This chain links TRBV7-9 with TRBJ2-1; no definite D call. This CDR3 spans 15 amino acids. Germline loops: CDR1 SEHNR, CDR2 FQNEAQ (reference sequence). Trimming shortened V by 4 bases and J by 5 bases, and 15 bases separated the two germline ends. Here the CDR3 reads CASSSRVFENNEQFF. The CDR3 nucleotides read TGTGCCAGCAGCTCCCGGGTCTTTGAGAACAATGAGCAGTTCTTC.

This clonotype was seen at least ten times. The chain recombines TRBV7-8 with TRBJ2-1, with D possibly being TRBD2 (6 bases). V lost 0 bases and J 2 bases, leaving 11 bases between the germline ends. This CDR3 is built from 16 residues. The germline CDR1 and CDR2 sequences are SGHVS and FQNEAQ. Here the CDR3 DNA reads TGTGCCAGCAGCTTAGCTGCGGAGGGCCCCTACAATGAGCAGTTCTTC. Encoded protein: CASSLAAEGPYNEQFF.

In this sample, this clonotype turned up many times. One end of the junction is discordant with germline, which a read error may explain. This chain uses TRBV28 with TRBJ2-7; D not resolved. Germline-derived CDR1 and CDR2 are MDHEN and SYDVKM. There are 13 residues in the CDR3. CDR3 nucleotide sequence: TGTGCCAGCAGATTATATACTCGGAACGAGCAGTACTTC. This gives the protein CASRLYTRNEQYF.